One and the same sample provided the 2 T cell receptor beta chains below, sequenced in a study of CXCR3-negative and CXCR3-positive naive CD8 T cells. The study, taken as a whole, reports: The study found more hydrophobic TRB CDR3s in CXCR3-positive naive cells than in CXCR3-negative naive cells.

TRB cDNA was prepared as libraries by UMI-labeled 5' RACE. TCRdb re-analyzed the 5' RACE reads; it lists each CDR3 protein once, without DNA. Here the sample table reports tens of thousands of distinct CDR3 sequences. Their antigens are not known. The source material was naive CXCR3+ CD8+ T cells from blood. Subset denoted: CD45RO-CCR7+CD27+CD95- naive CD8+ T cells expressing CXCR3 (TNR3+). The receptors were gathered from a human donor in good health. Some clones in this sample may be carry-over from other donors' samples.

The rearrangement uses TRBV7-9 and TRBJ2-7. The V gene's germline CDR1 is SEHNR and CDR2 FQNEAQ (reference sequence). This CDR3 spans 13 amino acids. The CDR3: CASSLAESYEQYF.

J is TRBJ2-1 and V is TRBV20-1; TCRdb's D call, TRBD2, is unchecked because there is no DNA. The germline CDR1 and CDR2 sequences are DFQATT and SNEGSKA (reference sequence). This CDR3 is 16 amino acids long. This chain's CDR3 is CSARGITLAGGREQFF.